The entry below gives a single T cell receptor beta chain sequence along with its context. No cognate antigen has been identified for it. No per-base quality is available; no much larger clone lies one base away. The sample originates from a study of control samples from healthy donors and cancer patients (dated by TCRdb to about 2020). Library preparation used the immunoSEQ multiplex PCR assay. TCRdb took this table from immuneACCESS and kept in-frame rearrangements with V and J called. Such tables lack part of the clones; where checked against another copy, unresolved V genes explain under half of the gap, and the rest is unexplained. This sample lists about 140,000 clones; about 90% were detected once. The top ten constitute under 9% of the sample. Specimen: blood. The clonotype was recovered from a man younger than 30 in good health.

The CDR3 is CASSQEIADSYEQYF. The nucleotide sequence is TGTGCCAGCAGCCAAGAAATAGCCGACTCCTACGAGCAGTACTTC. In this chain, TRBV4-2 is recombined with TRBJ2-7, with no confident D gene call. The trim is 0 bases for V and 0 bases for J, with a gap of 9 bases between the germline ends. Measured from the cysteine to the phenylalanine, the CDR3 is 15 residues long. The sequence is cut down to CDR3 DNA, 45 bases in frame from base 1. Via the germline V gene, CDR1 is LGHNA and CDR2 YNFKEQ.